The TCR beta chain under discussion was sequenced for a study of Ad26.COV2.S vaccination and SARS-CoV-2 variants. Overall study context: Enrolled in COV1001, the donor was in the Ad26.COV2.S trial arm, which received the vaccine. Doses of Ad26.COV2.S were injected into muscle once or twice, 56 days apart.

Regarding this clone: Other DNA sequences within the sample encode an identical CDR3.

Treatment in this sample: around 19 received Ad26.COV2.S at low or high dose, single or two shots; 5 received placebo; per-sample allocation not given. The study sampled participants on day 63 after the first vaccine or placebo injection. Produced via immunoSEQ multiplex PCR; TCRdb's table is partial and in-frame only. The top ten hold about 4.4% of the sample, which has about 440,000 clones, 90% seen once. The starting material was peripheral blood, obtained in a trial of Ad26.COV2.S vaccine versus placebo. The TCR originated in a person aged 18-65 years who received the Ad26.COV2.S COVID-19 vaccine or a placebo.

The CDR3 DNA is TGTGCCAGCAGTTTGAGGGGAGAGAAACTGTTTTTT. Encoded protein: CASSLRGEKLFF. V usage is TRBV28 and J usage is TRBJ1-4, with D tentatively TRBD1 (5 bases). Trimming pared 3 bases from V and 11 bases from J, leaving 10 bases between. The CDR3 contains 12 residues. Looked up from germline, CDR1 is MDHEN and CDR2 is SYDVKM.